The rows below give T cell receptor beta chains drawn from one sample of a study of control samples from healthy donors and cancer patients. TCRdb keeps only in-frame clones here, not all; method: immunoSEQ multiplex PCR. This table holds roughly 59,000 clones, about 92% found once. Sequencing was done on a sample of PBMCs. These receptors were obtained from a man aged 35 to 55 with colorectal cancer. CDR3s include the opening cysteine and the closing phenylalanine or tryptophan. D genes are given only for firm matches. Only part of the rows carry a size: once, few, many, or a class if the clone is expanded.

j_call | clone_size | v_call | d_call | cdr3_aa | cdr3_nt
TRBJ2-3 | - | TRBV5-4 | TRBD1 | CASSLDTGQDTQYF | TGTGCCAGCAGCTTGGATACGGGACAGGATACGCAGTATTTT
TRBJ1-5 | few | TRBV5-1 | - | CASSPDGNQPQHF | TGCGCCAGCAGCCCTGACGGTAATCAGCCCCAGCATTTT
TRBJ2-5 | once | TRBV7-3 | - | CASSPQGETQYF | TGTGCCAGCAGCCCCCAAGGAGAGACCCAGTACTTC
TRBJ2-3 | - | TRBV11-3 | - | CASATDPDTQYF | TGTGCCAGCGCGACAGACCCCGATACGCAGTATTTT
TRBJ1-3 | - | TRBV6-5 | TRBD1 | CASGLTGGNTIYF | TGTGCCAGCGGGCTGACAGGGGGAAACACCATATATTTT
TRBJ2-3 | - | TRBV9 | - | CASSVVGSSDTQYF | TGTGCCAGCAGCGTAGTAGGCTCTTCGGATACGCAGTATTTT
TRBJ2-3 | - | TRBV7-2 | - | CASSPMGGGLTDTQYF | TGTGCCAGCAGCCCTATGGGAGGGGGACTCACAGATACGCAGTATTTT
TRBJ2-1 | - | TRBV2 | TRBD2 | CASSERGSGGAYNEQFF | TGTGCCAGCAGTGAACGGGGTAGCGGGGGGGCTTACAATGAGCAGTTCTTC
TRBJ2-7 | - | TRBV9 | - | CASSPPGESYEQYF | TGTGCCAGCAGCCCTCCCGGGGAGAGCTACGAGCAGTACTTC
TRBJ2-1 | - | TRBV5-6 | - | CASSTGHHRGYNEQFF | TGTGCCAGCAGCACCGGACACCACCGGGGATACAATGAGCAGTTCTTC
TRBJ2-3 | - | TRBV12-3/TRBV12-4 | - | CASGGTRTDTQYF | TGTGCCAGCGGCGGGACCCGCACAGATACGCAGTATTTT
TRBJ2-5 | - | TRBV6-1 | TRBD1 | CASSEAGTGVGETQYF | TGTGCCAGCAGTGAAGCTGGGACAGGGGTCGGGGAGACCCAGTACTTC
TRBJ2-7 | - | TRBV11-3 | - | CASSLQGYEQYF | TGTGCCAGCAGCTTACAGGGATACGAGCAGTACTTC
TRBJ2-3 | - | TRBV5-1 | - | CASSLTGTDTDTQYF | TGCGCCAGCAGCTTGACAGGGACCGACACAGATACGCAGTATTTT
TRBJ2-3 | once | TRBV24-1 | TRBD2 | CATSDPLLAGVGDTQYF | TGTGCCACCAGTGACCCCCTTCTGGCGGGGGTGGGGGATACGCAGTATTTT
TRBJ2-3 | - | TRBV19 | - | CAVREPGDTDTQYF | TGTGCCGTCCGGGAACCGGGCGACACAGATACGCAGTATTTT
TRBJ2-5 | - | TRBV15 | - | CATSSSLGQETQYF | TGTGCCACCAGCAGTTCCCTGGGTCAAGAGACCCAGTACTTC
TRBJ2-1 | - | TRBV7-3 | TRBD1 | CASSRGTENEQFF | TGTGCCAGCAGCCGAGGGACAGAAAATGAGCAGTTCTTC
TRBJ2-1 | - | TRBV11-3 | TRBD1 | CASSSRGQGNEQFF | TGTGCCAGCAGCTCCAGGGGACAGGGGAATGAGCAGTTCTTC
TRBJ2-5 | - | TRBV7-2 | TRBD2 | CASSPRAGLQETQYF | TGTGCCAGCAGCCCCCGAGCGGGGTTGCAAGAGACCCAGTACTTC
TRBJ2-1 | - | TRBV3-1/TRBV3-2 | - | CASSTGNEQFF | TGTGCCAGCAGCACAGGGAATGAGCAGTTCTTC
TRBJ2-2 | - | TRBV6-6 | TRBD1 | CASSYGQGANTGELFF | TGTGCCAGCAGCTACGGGCAGGGGGCGAACACCGGGGAGCTGTTTTTT
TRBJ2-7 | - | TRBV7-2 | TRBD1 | CASSPDRGAYEQYF | TGTGCCAGCAGCCCAGACAGGGGGGCCTACGAGCAGTACTTC
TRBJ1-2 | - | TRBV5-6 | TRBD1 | CASSQDRAWGYTF | TGTGCCAGCAGCCAGGACAGGGCATGGGGCTACACCTTC
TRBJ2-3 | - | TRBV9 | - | CASSEAKSGLDVLDTQYF | TGTGCCAGCAGCGAGGCCAAGTCGGGCCTGGATGTTTTAGATACGCAGTATTTT
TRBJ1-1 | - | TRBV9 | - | CASSVAGEAEAFF | TGTGCCAGCAGCGTAGCGGGTGAAGCTGAAGCTTTCTTT
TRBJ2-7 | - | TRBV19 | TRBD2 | CASSMGLAGAPYEQYF | TGTGCCAGTAGTATGGGACTAGCGGGGGCTCCCTACGAGCAGTACTTC
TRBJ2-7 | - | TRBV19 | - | CASSPTVLVEQYF | TGTGCCAGTAGTCCGACAGTCCTCGTCGAGCAGTACTTC
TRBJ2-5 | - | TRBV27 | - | CASSFGRQLQETQYF | TGTGCCAGCAGTTTTGGTCGACAGCTTCAAGAGACCCAGTACTTC
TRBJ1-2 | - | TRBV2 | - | CASSERGVDYGYTF | TGTGCCAGCAGTGAAAGGGGGGTAGACTATGGCTACACCTTC
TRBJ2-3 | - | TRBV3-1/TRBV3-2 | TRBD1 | CASSPTSGTGDLDTQYF | TGTGCCAGCAGCCCGACCTCCGGGACAGGGGATTTAGATACGCAGTATTTT
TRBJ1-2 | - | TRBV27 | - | CASSLVGAKTGGYTF | TGTGCCAGCAGTTTAGTAGGCGCCAAGACTGGGGGCTACACCTTC
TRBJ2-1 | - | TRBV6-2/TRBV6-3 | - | CASSYLQGPSEQFF | TGTGCCAGCAGTTACTTGCAGGGGCCAAGTGAGCAGTTCTTC
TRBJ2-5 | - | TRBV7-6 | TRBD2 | CASSLNPSGGETQYF | TGTGCCAGCAGCTTAAACCCCAGCGGGGGGGAGACCCAGTACTTC
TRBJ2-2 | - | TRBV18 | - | CASSPWEVNTGELFF | TGTGCCAGCTCACCATGGGAGGTGAACACCGGGGAGCTGTTTTTT
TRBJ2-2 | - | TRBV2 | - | CASGSPNTGELFF | TGTGCCAGCGGATCCCCGAACACCGGGGAGCTGTTTTTT
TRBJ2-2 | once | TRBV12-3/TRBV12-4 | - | CANRVTGELFF | TGTGCCAACAGGGTGACCGGGGAGCTGTTTTTT
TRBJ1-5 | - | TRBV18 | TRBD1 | CASSQIRTGGINQPQHF | TGTGCCAGCTCACAAATTCGGACAGGCGGAATCAATCAGCCCCAGCATTTT
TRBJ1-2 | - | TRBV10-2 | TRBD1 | CASSGPGQGSYGYTF | TGCGCCAGCAGTGGCCCGGGACAGGGAAGCTATGGCTACACCTTC
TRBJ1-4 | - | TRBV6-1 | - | CASSEIGVTNEKLFF | TGTGCCAGCAGTGAAATCGGGGTGACTAATGAAAAACTGTTTTTT